This TCR beta chain was recovered during a study of shared clonotypes between healthy human individuals. Replicate PCRs for sorted subsets used about 200 ng DNA; this equaled around 29,000 T cell genomes. Only in-frame clones appear in the TCRdb table, and some are missing; sequencing was by immunoSEQ multiplex PCR. The sample includes approximately 2.4 million clones, roughly 95% of them seen just once. The CDR3 totals 14 residues. Germline V CDR1 and CDR2: SGDLS, YYNGEE. Trimming took 0 bases from V and 2 from J, leaving 8 bases between them. Whole-study results and caveats: As a rule, naive subsets had a larger estimated richness than memory subsets. Represented genetic and exposure-history diversity was restricted by having few donors.

This clone was observed once. What it binds is not known. The identical CDR3 is also encoded by other nucleotide sequences in the sample. Sequencing was performed on naive CD4+ T cells sorted from blood. The subset was: CD45RA+ positively selected. The receptor was derived from a man younger than 30 in good health. The rearrangement joins TRBV9 to TRBJ1-1; D is ambiguous. CDR3 in DNA: TGTGCCAGCAGCGTAGGCGCAGCTAACACTGAAGCTTTCTTT. Translating gives CASSVGAANTEAFF.